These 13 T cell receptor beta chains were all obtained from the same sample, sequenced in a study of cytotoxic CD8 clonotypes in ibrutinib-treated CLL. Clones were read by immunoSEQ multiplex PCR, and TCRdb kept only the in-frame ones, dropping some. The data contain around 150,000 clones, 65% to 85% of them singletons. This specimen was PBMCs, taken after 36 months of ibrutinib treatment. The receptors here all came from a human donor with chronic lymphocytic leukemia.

The CDR3 protein is CASSQVLAGGTDTQYF. The CDR3 region has the DNA TGCGCCAGCAGCCAAGTGTTAGCGGGGGGGACAGATACGCAGTATTTT. This chain joins TRBV4-1 and TRBJ2-3; TRBD2 aligns across 11 bases. Germline loops: CDR1 MGHRA, CDR2 YSYEKL. The CDR3 is 16 residues long. J gave up 3 bases and V 1 base, and 3 bases lay outside the gene matches.

The CDR3 sequence is CASSSVGKENEQFF. Written as DNA, the CDR3 is TGTGCCAGCTCCTCCGTGGGTAAAGAGAATGAGCAGTTCTTC. The chain links TRBV28 to TRBJ2-1; D is unresolved. V was trimmed by 8 bases and J by 7 bases, leaving 18 bases between them. Germline loops: CDR1 MDHEN, CDR2 SYDVKM. The CDR3 is made up of 14 amino acids. The full variable domain, in which reference TRBV28 and TRBJ2-1 provide the parts outside the CDR3, is DVKVTQSSRYLVKRTGEKVFLECVQDMDHENMFWYRQDPGLGLRLIYFSYDVKMKEKGDIPEGYSVSREKKERFSLILESASTNQTSMYLCASSSVGKENEQFFGPGTRLTVL.

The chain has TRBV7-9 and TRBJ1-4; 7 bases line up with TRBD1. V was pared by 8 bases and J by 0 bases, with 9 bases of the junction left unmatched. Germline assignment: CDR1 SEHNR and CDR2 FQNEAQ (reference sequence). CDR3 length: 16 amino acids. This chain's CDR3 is CASGAGGSATNEKLFF. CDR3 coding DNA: TGTGCCAGCGGGGCAGGGGGTTCAGCAACTAATGAAAAACTGTTTTTT.

CDR3 residues: CASSLLLYPSGNTIYF. The CDR3 DNA follows: TGTGCCAGCAGCTTATTACTATACCCCTCTGGAAACACCATATATTTT. The chain employs TRBV7-8 and TRBJ1-3, with D unclear. The V and J ends lost 2 bases and 0 bases respectively, with 11 bases between them. This CDR3 is built from 16 residues. Germline CDR1 is SGHVS and CDR2 is FQNEAQ.

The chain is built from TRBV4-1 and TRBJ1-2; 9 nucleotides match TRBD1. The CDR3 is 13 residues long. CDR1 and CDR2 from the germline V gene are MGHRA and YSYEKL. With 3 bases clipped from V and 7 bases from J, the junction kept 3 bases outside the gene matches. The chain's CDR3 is CASSHTGGGGYTF. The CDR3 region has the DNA TGCGCCAGCAGCCATACAGGGGGCGGTGGCTACACCTTC.

CDR3 sequence: CASSLAGSYGYTF. The CDR3 DNA reads as TGTGCCAGCAGCCTGGCAGGCTCCTATGGCTACACCTTC. V usage is TRBV28 and J usage is TRBJ1-2, with unresolved D. The germline V gene encodes CDR1 MDHEN and CDR2 SYDVKM. The CDR3 is made up of 13 amino acids. Trimming pared 6 bases from V and 4 bases from J, leaving 12 bases between.

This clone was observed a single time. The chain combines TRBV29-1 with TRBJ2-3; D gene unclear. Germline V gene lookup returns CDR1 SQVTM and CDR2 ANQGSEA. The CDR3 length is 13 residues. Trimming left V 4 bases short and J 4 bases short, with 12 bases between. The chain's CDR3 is CSVGGVRSDTQYF. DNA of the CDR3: TGCAGCGTTGGTGGGGTGCGATCAGATACGCAGTATTTT.

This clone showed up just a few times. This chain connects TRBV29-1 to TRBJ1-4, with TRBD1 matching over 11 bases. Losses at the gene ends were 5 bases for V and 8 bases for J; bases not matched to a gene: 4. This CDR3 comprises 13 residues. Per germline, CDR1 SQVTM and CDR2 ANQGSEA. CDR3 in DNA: TGCAGCGTTTGGACAGGGGGCGTAGAAAAACTGTTTTTT. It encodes CSVWTGGVEKLFF.

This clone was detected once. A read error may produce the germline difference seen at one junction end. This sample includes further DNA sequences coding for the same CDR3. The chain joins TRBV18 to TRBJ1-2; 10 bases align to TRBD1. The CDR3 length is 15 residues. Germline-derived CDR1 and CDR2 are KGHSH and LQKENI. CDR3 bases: TGTGCCAGTTCACCACCTGACAGGGGGCGGGATGGCTACACCTTC. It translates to CASSPPDRGRDGYTF.

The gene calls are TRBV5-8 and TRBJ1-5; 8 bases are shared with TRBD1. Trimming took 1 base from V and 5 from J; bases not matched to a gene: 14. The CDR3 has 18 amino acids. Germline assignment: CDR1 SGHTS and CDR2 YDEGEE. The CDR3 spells CASSLWTGSVPDDQPQHF. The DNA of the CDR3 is TGTGCCAGCAGCTTGTGGACAGGGAGTGTTCCCGACGATCAGCCCCAGCATTTT.

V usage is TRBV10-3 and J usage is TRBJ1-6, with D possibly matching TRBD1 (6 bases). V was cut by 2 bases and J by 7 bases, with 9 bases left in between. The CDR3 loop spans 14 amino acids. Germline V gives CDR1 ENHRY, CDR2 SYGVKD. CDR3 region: CAISEGQPNSPLHF. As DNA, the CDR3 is TGTGCCATCAGTGAGGGACAGCCAAATTCACCCCTCCACTTT.

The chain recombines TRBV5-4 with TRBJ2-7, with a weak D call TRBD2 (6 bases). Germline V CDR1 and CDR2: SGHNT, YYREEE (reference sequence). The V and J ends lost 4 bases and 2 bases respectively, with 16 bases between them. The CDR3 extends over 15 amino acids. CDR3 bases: TGTGCCAGCAGCCGGAGGGACCTGCCCCCCTACGAGCAGTACTTC. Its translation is CASSRRDLPPYEQYF.

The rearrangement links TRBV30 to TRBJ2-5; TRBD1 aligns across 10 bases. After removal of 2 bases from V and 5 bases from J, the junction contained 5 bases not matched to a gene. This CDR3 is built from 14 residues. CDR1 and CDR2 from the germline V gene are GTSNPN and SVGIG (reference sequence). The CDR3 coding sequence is TGTGCCTGGAGTCGGGACAGGGGCCGCGAGACCCAGTACTTC. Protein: CAWSRDRGRETQYF. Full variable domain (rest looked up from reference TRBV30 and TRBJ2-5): SQTIHQWPATLVQPVGSPLSLECTVEGTSNPNLYWYRQAAGRGLQLLFYSVGIGQISSEVPQNLSASRPQDRQFILSSKKLLLSDSGFYLCAWSRDRGRETQYFGPGTRLLVL.